This TCR beta chain was identified in a study of blood T cell repertoires in COVID-19. At the level of the study: COVID-19 samples, acute and convalescent, were from the United States, Italy and Spain.

The sample holds one count of this clone. As originally analysed: The assay estimated nucleated cells by amplifying reference gene primers. The assay was immunoSEQ multiplex PCR, and TCRdb's table has in-frame clones only and misses some. D and trimming were read from the DNA, whereas the V and J calls and clone size are those reported in that table. The data show roughly 120,000 clones, 60% to 85% seen once. The sample consisted of peripheral blood. The receptor was derived from a man in his sixties or seventies with acute or convalescent COVID-19.

CDR3 sequence: CASSYPVTGVVQETQYF. CDR3 coding DNA: TGTGCCAGCAGTTACCCCGTGACAGGGGTGGTCCAAGAGACCCAGTACTTC. The gene calls are TRBV6-2 or TRBV6-3 and TRBJ2-5, with 8 bases identical to TRBD1. This CDR3 has 17 amino acids. Germline CDR1 MNHEY, CDR2 SVGEGT. The J segment lost 1 base and the V segment lost 2 bases, leaving 9 bases of the junction unmatched.